The T cell receptor beta chain under discussion was sequenced for a study of cytomegalovirus exposure and HLA in healthy donors. V was clipped by 4 bases and J by 2 bases; unmatched bases: 7. CDR1 LGHNA and CDR2 YNFKEQ come from the germline V gene. The length of the CDR3 is 16 residues. This PCR relied on a set of 60 Vbeta primers and 13 Jbeta primers. Profiling relied on immunoSEQ multiplex PCR, and the TCRdb table lists in-frame clones only, not all of them. The table for this sample gives about 190,000 clones. The chain joins TRBV4-2 to TRBJ2-7; 11 bases fit TRBD1. The TCR originated in a man under 40 in good health and CMV-seronegative. The sample was PBMCs. The CDR3 loop reads CASSPWTGGVTYEQYF. The CDR3, as DNA: TGTGCCAGCAGCCCCTGGACAGGGGGCGTAACCTACGAGCAGTACTTC.